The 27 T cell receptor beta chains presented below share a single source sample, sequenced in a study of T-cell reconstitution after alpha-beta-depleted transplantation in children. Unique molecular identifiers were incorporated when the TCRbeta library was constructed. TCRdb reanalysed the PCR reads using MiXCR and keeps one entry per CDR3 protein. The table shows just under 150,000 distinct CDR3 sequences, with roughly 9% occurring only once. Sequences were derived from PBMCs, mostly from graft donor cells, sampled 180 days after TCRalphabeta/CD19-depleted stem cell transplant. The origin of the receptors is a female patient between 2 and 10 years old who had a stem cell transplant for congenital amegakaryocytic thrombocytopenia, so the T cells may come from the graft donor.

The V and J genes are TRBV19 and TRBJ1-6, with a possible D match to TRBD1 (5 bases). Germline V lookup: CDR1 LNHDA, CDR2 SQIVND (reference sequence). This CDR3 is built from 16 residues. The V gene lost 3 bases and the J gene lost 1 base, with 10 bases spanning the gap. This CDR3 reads CASSMVGVSYNSPLHF. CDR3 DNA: TGTGCCAGTAGTATGGTGGGGGTGTCCTATAATTCACCCCTCCACTTT.

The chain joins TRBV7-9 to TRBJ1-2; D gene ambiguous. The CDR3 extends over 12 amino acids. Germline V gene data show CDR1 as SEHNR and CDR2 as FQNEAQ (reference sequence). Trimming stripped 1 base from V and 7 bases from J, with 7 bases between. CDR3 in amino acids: CASSLVGVGYTF. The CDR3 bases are TGTGCCAGCAGCTTAGTTGGGGTTGGCTACACCTTC.

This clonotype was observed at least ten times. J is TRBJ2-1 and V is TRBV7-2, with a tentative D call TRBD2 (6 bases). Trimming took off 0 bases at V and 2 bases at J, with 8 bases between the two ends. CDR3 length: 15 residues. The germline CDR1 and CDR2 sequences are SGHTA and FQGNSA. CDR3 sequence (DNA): TGTGCCAGCAGCTTAGCCCGGGGGACCTACAATGAGCAGTTCTTC. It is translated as CASSLARGTYNEQFF. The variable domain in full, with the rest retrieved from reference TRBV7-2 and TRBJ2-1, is GAGVSQSPSNKVTEKGKDVELRCDPISGHTALYWYRQSLGQGLEFLIYFQGNSAPDKSGLPSDRFSAERTGGSVSTLTIQRTQQEDSAVYLCASSLARGTYNEQFFGPGTRLTVL.

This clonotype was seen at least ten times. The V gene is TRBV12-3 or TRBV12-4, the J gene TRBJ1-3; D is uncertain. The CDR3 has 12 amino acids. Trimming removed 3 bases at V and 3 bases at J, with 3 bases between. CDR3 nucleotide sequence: TGTGCCAGCAGTTTTTTTGGAAACACCATATATTTT. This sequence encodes CASSFFGNTIYF.

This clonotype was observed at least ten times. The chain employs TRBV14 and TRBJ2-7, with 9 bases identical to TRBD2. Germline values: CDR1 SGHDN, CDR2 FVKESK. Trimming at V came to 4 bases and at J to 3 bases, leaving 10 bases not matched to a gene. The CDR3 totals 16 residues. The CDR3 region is CASSRRASGALYEQYF. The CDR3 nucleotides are TGTGCCAGCAGCCGCCGCGCTAGCGGGGCTCTCTACGAGCAGTACTTC.

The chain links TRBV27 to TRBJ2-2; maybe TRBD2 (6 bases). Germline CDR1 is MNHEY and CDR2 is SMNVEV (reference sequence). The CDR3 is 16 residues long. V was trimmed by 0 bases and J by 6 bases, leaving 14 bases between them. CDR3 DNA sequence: TGTGCCAGCAGTTTATCAACCGGCGGGAATTCCGGGGAGCTGTTTTTT. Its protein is CASSLSTGGNSGELFF.

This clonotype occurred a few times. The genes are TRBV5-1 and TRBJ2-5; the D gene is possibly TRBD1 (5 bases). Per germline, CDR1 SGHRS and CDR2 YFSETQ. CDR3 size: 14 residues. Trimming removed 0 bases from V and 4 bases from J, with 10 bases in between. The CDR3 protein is CASSLEGVRETQYF. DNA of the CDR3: TGCGCCAGCAGCTTGGAAGGGGTACGAGAGACCCAGTACTTC. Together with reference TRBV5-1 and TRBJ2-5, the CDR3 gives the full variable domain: KAGVTQTPRYLIKTRGQQVTLSCSPISGHRSVSWYQQTPGQGLQFLFEYFSETQRNKGNFPGRFSGRQFSNSRSEMNVSTLELGDSALYLCASSLEGVRETQYFGPGTRLLVL.

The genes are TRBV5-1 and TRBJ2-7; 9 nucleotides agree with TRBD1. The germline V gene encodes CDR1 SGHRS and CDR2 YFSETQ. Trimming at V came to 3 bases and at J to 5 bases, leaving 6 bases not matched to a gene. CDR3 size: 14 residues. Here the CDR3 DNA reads TGCGCCAGCAGCTACGGGACAGGGCACGACGAGCAGTACTTC. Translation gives CASSYGTGHDEQYF. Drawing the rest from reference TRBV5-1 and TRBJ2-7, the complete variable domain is KAGVTQTPRYLIKTRGQQVTLSCSPISGHRSVSWYQQTPGQGLQFLFEYFSETQRNKGNFPGRFSGRQFSNSRSEMNVSTLELGDSALYLCASSYGTGHDEQYFGPGTRLTVT.

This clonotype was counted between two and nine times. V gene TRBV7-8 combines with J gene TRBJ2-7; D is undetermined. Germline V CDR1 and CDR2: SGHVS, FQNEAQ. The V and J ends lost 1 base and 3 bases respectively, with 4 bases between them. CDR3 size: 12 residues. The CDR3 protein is CASSLDIYEQYF. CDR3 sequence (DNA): TGTGCCAGCAGCTTAGACATCTACGAGCAGTACTTC.

CDR3 in amino acids: CASSFVSWTSGRASYYEQYF. CDR3 nucleotide sequence: TGTGCCAGCAGCTTCGTGTCCTGGACTAGCGGGAGGGCCTCCTACTACGAGCAGTACTTC. The chain recombines TRBV5-6 with TRBJ2-7; 15 bases are a match to TRBD2. The V and J ends lost 2 bases and 3 bases, in that order; junction bases with no gene match: 15. The length of the CDR3 is 20 residues. Germline CDR1 is SGHDT and CDR2 is YYEEEE.

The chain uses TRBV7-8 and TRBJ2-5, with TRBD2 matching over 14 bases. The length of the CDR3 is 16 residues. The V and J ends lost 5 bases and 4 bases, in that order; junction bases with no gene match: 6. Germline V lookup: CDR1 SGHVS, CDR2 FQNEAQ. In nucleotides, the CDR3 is TGTGCCAGCAGCAGCCGACTAGCGGGGGGGCCAGAGACCCAGTACTTC. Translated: CASSSRLAGGPETQYF.

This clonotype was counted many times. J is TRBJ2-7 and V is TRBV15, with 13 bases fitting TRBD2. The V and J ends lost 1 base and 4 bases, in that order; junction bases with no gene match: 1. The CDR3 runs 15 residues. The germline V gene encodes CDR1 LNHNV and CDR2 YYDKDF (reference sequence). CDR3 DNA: TGTGCCACCAGCAGAGGGACTAGCGGGAGTTACGAGCAGTACTTC. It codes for CATSRGTSGSYEQYF.

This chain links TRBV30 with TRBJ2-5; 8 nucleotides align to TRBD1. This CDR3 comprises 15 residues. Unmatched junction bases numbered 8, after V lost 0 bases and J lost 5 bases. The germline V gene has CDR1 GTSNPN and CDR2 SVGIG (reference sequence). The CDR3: CAWSVGTGVGETQYF. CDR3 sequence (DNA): TGTGCCTGGAGTGTAGGGACAGGCGTCGGGGAGACCCAGTACTTC.

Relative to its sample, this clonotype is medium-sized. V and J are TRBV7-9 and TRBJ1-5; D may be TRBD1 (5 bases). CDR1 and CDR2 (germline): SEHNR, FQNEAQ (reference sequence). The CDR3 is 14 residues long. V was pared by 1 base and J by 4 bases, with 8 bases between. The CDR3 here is CASSLERGNQPQHF. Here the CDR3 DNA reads TGTGCCAGCAGCTTAGAGCGGGGGAATCAGCCCCAGCATTTT.

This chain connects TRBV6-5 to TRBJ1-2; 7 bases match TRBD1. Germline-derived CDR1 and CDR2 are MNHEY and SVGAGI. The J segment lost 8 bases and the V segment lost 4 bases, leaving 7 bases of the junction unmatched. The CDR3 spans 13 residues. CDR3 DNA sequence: TGTGCCAGCAGTTCCCGGGACAGCCACGGCTACACCTTC. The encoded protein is CASSSRDSHGYTF.

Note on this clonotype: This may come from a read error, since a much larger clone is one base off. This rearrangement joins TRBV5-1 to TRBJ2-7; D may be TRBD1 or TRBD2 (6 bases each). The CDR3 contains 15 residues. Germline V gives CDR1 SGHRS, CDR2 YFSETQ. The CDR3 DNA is TGCGCCAGCAGCTTCCGCGGGACACACTCCTACCAGCAGTACTTC. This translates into CASSFRGTHSYQQYF.

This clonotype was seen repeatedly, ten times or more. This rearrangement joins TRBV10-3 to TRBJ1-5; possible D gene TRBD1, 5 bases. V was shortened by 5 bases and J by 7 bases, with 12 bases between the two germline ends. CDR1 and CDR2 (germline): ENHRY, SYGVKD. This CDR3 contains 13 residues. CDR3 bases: TGTGCCATCAGTCCACAGGCGGGGCAGCCCCAGCATTTT. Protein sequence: CAISPQAGQPQHF.

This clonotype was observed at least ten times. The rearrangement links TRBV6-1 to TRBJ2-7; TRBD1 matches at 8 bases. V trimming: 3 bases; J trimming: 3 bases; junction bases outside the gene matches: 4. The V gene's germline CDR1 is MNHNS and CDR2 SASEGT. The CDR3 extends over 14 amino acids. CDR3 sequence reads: CASSDPTGDYEQYF. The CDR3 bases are TGTGCCAGCAGTGATCCGACAGGGGACTACGAGCAGTACTTC.

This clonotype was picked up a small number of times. The CDR3 bases are TGTGCCAGCAGCTTAGCTCAGGGGGCGGTGAACTATGGCTACACCTTC. It codes for CASSLAQGAVNYGYTF. The chain uses TRBV11-2 and TRBJ1-2, with 8 bases lining up with TRBD1. After removal of 1 base from V and 2 bases from J, the junction contained 6 bases not matched to a gene. This CDR3 comprises 16 residues. The germline V gene has CDR1 SGHAT and CDR2 FQNNGV.

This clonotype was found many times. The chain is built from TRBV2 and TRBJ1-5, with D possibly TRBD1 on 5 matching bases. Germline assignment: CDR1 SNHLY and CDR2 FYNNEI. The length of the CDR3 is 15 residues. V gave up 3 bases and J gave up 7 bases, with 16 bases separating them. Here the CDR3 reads CASSDRVVRGQPQHF. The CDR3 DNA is TGTGCCAGCAGTGACAGGGTGGTTCGCGGGCAGCCCCAGCATTTT.

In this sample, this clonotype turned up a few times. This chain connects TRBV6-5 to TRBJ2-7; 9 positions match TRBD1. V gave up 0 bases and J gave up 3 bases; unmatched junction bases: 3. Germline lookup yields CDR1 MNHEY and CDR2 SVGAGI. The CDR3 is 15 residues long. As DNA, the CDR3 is TGTGCCAGCAGTTACTCTGGACAGGGGATCTACGAGCAGTACTTC. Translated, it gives CASSYSGQGIYEQYF.

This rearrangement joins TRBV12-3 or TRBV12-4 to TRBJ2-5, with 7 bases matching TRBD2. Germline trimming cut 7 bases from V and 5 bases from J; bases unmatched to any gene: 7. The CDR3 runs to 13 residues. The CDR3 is CASMRTRGETQYF. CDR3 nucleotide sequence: TGTGCCAGCATGAGGACTAGAGGGGAGACCCAGTACTTC.

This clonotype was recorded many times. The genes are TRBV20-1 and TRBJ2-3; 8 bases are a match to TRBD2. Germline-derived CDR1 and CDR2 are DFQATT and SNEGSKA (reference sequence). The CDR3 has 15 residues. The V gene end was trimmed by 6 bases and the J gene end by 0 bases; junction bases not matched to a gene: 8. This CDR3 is CSATPAGGSTDTQYF. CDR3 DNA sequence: TGCAGTGCCACTCCCGCGGGAGGCAGCACAGATACGCAGTATTTT.

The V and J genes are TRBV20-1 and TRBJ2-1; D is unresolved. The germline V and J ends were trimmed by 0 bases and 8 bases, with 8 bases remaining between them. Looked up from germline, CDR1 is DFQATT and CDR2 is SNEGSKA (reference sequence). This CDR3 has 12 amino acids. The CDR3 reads CSARDMVDEQFF. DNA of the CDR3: TGCAGTGCTAGAGATATGGTGGATGAGCAGTTCTTC.

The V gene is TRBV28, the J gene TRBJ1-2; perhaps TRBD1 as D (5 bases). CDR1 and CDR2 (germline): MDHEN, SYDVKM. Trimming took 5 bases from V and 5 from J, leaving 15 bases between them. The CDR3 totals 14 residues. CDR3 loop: CASSPWAGDYGYTF. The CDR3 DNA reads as TGTGCCAGCAGTCCCTGGGCGGGGGATTATGGCTACACCTTC.

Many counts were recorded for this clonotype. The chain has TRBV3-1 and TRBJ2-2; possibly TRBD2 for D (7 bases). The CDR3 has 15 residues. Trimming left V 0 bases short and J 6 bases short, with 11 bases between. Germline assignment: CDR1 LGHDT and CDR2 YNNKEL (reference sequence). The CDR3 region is CASSQDLGGPGELFF. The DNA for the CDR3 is TGTGCCAGCAGCCAAGATCTCGGGGGGCCCGGGGAGCTGTTTTTT.

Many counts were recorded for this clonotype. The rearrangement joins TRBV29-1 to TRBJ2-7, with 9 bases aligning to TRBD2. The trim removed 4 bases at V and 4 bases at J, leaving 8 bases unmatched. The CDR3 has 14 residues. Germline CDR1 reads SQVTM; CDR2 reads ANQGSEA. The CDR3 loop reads CSVGGREGQYEQYF. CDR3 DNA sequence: TGCAGCGTTGGGGGGCGGGAGGGCCAGTACGAGCAGTACTTC.